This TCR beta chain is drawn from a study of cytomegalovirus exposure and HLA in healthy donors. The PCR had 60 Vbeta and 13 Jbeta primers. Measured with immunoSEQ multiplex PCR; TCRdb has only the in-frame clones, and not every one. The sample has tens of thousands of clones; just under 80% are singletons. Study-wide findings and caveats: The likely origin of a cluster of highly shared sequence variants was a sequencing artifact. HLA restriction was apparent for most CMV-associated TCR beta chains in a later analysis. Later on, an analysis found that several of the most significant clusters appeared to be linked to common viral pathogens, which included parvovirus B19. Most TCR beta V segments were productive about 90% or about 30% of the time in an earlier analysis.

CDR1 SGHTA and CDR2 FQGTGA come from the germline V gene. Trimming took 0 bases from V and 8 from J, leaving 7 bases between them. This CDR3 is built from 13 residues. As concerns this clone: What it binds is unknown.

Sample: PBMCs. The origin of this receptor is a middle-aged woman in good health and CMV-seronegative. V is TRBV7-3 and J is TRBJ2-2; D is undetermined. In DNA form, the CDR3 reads TGTGCCAGCAGCTTAACTTCCGAGGGGGAGCTGTTTTTT. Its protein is CASSLTSEGELFF.